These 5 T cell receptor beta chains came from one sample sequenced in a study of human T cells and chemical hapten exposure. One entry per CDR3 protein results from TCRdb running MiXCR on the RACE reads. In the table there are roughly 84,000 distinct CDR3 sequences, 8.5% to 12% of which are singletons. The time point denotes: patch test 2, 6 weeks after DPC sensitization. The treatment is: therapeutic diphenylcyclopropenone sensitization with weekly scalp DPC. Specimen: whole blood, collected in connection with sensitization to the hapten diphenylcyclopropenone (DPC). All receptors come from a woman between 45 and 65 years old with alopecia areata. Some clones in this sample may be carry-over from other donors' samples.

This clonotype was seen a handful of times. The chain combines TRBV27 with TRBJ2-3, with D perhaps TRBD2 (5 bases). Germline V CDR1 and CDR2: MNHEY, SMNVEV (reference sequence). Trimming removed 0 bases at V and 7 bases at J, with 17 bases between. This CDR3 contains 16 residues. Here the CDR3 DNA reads TGTGCCAGCAGTTTATCGGTCGACTGGCTAGCTTATACGCAGTATTTT. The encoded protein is CASSLSVDWLAYTQYF.

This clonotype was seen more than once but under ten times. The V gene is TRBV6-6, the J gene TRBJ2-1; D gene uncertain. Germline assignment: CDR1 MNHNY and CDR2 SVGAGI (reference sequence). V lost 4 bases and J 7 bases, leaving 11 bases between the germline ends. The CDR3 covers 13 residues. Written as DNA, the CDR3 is TGTGCCAGCAGTTTGGACCTTGGGAATGAGCAGTTCTTC. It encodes CASSLDLGNEQFF.

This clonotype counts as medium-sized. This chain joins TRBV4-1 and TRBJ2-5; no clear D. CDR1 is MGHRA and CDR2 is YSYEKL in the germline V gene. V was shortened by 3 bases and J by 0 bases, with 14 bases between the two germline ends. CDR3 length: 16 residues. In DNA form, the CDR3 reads TGCGCCAGCAGCCACTCGGGCGGCTACGACCAAGAGACCCAGTACTTC. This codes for CASSHSGGYDQETQYF.

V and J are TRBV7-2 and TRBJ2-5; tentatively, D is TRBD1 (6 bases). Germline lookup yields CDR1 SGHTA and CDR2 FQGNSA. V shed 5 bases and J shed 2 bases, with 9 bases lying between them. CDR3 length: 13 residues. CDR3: CASSRDRQETQYF. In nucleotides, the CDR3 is TGTGCCAGCAGCCGCGACAGGCAAGAGACCCAGTACTTC.

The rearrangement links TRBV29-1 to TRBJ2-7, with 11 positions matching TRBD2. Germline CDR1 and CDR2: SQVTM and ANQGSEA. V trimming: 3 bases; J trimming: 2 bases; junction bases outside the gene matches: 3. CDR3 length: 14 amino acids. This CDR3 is CSVEASGRPYEQYF. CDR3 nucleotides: TGCAGCGTTGAGGCTAGCGGGAGGCCCTACGAGCAGTACTTC.